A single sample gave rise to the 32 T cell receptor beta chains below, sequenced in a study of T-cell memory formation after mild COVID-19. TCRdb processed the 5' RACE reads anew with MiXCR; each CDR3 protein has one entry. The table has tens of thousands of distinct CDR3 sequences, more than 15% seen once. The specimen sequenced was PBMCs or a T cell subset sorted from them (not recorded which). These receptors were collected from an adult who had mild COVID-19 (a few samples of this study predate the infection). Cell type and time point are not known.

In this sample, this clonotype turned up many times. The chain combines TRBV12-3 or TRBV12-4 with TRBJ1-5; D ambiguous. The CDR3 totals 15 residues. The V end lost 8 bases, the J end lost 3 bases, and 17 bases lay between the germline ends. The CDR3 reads CASGVTAGSNQPQHF. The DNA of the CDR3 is TGTGCCAGCGGAGTGACTGCAGGATCCAATCAGCCCCAGCATTTT.

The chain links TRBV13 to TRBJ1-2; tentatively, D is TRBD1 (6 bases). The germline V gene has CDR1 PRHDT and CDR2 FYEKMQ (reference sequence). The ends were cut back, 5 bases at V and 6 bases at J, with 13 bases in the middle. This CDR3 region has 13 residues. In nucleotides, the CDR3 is TGTGCCAGCAGCGGAGGGGGTTTCGATGGCTACACCTTC. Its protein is CASSGGGFDGYTF.

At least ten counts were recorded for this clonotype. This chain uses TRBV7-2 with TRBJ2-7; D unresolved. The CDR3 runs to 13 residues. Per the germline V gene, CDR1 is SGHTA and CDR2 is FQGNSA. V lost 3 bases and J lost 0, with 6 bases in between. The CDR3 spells CASSLTNSYEQYF. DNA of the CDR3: TGTGCCAGCAGCTTGACAAACTCCTACGAGCAGTACTTC.

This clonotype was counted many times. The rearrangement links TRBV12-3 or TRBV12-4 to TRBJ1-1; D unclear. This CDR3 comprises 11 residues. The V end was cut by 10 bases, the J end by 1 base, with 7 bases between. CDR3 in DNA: TGTGCCACATACAGGAACACTGAAGCTTTCTTT. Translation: CATYRNTEAFF.

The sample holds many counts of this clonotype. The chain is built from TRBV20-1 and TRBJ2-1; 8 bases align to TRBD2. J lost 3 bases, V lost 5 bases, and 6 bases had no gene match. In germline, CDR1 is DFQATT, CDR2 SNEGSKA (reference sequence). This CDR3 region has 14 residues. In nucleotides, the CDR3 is TGCAGTGCTTCCGGGAGGGCCGTCTACAATGAGCAGTTCTTC. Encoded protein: CSASGRAVYNEQFF.

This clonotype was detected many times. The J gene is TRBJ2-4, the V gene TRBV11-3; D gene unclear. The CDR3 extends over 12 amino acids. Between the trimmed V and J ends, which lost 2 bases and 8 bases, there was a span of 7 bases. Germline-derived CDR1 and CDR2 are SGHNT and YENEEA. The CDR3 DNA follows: TGTGCCAGCAGCTTAAATAAGGACATTCAGTACTTC. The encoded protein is CASSLNKDIQYF.

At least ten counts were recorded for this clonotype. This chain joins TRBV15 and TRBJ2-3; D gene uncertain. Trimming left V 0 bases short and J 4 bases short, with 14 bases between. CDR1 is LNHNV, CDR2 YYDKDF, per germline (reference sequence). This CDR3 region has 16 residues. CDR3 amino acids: CATSRDSGLRSDTQYF. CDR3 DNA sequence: TGTGCCACCAGCAGAGATTCCGGGCTTCGCTCAGATACGCAGTATTTT.

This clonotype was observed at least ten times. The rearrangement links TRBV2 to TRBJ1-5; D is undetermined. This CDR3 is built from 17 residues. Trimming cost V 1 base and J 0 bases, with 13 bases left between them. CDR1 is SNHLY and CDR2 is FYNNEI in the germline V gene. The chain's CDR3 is CASSEGRRAYSNQPQHF. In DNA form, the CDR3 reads TGTGCCAGCAGTGAAGGACGGAGAGCTTATAGCAATCAGCCCCAGCATTTT.

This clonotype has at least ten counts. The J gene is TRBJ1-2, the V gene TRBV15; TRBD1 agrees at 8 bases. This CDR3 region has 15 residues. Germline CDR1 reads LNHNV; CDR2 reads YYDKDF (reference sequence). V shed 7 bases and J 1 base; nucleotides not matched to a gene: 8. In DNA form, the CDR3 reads TGTGCCACCAATGACAGGGGCGCTCATAACTATGGCTACACCTTC. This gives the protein CATNDRGAHNYGYTF.

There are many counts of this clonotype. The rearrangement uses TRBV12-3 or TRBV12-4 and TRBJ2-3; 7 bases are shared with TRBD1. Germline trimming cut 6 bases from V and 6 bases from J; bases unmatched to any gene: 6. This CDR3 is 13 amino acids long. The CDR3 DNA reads TGTGCCAGCAGCCTAGACAGGGTGGATACGCAGTATTTT. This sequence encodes CASSLDRVDTQYF.

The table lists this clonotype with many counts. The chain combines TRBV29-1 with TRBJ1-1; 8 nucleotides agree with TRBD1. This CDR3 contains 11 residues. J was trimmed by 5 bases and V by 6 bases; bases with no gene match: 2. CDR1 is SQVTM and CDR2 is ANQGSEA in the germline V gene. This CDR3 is CSVYRGTEAFF. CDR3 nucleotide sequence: TGCAGCGTATACAGGGGGACTGAAGCTTTCTTT. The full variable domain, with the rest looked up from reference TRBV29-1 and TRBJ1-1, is SAVISQKPSRDICQRGTSLTIQCQVDSQVTMMFWYRQQPGQSLTLIATANQGSEATYESGFVIDKFPISRPNLTFSTLTVSNMSPEDSSIYLCSVYRGTEAFFGQGTRLTVV.

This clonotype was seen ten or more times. CDR3 amino acids: CASSRGGGPAAYNEQFF. DNA for the CDR3: TGTGCCAGCAGCCGGGGGGGGGGCCCCGCAGCCTACAATGAGCAGTTCTTC. V and J are TRBV12-3 or TRBV12-4 and TRBJ2-1, with 8 bases lining up with TRBD2. V trimming: 6 bases; J trimming: 2 bases; junction bases outside the gene matches: 12. The CDR3 is made up of 17 amino acids.

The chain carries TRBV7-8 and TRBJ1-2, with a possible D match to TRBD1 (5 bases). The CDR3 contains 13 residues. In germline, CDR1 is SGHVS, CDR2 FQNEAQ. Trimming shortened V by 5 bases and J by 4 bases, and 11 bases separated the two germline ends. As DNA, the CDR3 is TGTGCCAGCAGCCCAGGGTCCCTCTATGGCTACACCTTC. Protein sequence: CASSPGSLYGYTF.

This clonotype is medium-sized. The CDR3: CASSRPTDLDEQFF. CDR3 sequence (DNA): TGTGCCAGCAGCCGCCCCACCGACCTGGATGAGCAGTTCTTC. The chain combines TRBV7-9 with TRBJ2-1; the D is unclear. The CDR3 runs to 14 residues. Germline V gene data show CDR1 as SEHNR and CDR2 as FQNEAQ (reference sequence). With 5 bases removed from V and 8 bases from J, the gap between germline ends came to 16 bases.

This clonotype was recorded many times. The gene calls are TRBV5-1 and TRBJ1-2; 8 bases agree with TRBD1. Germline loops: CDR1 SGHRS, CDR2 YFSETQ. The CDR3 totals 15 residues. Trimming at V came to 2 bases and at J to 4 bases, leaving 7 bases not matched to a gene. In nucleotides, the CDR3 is TGCGCCAGCAGCTTCGACAGGGGAGAGATCTATGGCTACACCTTC. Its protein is CASSFDRGEIYGYTF.

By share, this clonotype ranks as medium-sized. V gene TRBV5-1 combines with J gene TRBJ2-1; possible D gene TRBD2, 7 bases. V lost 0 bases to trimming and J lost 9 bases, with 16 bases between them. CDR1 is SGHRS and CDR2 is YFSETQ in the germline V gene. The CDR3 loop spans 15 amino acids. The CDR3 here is CASSLDLRGPGEQFF. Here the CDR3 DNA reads TGCGCCAGCAGCTTGGATCTGCGGGGGCCGGGTGAGCAGTTCTTC.

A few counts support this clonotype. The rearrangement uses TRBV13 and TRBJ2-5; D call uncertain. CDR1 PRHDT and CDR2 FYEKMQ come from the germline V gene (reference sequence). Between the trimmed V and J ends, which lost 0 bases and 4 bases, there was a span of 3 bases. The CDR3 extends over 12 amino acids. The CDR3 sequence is CASSLGLETQYF. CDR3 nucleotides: TGTGCCAGCAGCTTAGGTTTAGAGACCCAGTACTTC.

Here the CDR3 reads CSARGNTIYF. The DNA for the CDR3 is TGCAGTGCTCGTGGAAACACCATATATTTT. The chain has TRBV20-1 and TRBJ1-3, with D hard to call. The CDR3 spans 10 residues. V lost 5 bases to trimming and J lost 3 bases, with 2 bases between them. The germline CDR1 and CDR2 sequences are DFQATT and SNEGSKA (reference sequence).

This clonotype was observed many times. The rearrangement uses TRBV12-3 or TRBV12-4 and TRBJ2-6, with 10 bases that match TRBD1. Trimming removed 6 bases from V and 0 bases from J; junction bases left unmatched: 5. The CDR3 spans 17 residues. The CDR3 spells CASSDRTGGSGANVLTF. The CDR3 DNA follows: TGTGCCAGCAGCGATAGGACAGGGGGCTCTGGGGCCAACGTCCTGACTTTC.

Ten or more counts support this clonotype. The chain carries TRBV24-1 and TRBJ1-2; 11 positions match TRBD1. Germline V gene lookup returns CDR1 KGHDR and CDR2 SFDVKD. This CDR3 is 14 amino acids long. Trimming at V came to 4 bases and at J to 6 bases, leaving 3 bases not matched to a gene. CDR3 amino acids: CATSDPGQGDGYTF. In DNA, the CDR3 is TGTGCCACCAGTGACCCGGGACAGGGGGATGGCTACACCTTC.

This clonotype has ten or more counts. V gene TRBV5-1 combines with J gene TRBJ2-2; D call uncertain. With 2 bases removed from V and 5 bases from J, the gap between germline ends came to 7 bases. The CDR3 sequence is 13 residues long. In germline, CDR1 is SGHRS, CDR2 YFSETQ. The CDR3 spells CASSLRVTGELFF. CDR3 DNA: TGCGCCAGCAGCTTACGTGTGACCGGGGAGCTGTTTTTT.

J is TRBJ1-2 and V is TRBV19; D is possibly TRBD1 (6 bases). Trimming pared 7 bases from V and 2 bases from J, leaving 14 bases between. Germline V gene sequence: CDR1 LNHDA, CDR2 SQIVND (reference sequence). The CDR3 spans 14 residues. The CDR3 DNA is TGTGCCAGTAACTTGGACAGCACAAACTATGGCTACACCTTC. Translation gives CASNLDSTNYGYTF.

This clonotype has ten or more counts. The CDR3 coding sequence is TGTGCCTGGAGTAGAGGTTTTGATAATTCACCCCTCCACTTT. This gives the protein CAWSRGFDNSPLHF. The chain joins TRBV30 to TRBJ1-6; D not certain. Trimming took 2 bases from V and 5 from J, leaving 10 bases between them. Germline V gives CDR1 GTSNPN, CDR2 SVGIG (reference sequence). The CDR3 length is 14 residues.

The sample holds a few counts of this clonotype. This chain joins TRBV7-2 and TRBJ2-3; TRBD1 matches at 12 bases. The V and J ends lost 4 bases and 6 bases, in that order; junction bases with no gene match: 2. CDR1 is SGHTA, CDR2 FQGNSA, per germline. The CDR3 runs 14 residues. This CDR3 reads CASSSGQGADTQYF. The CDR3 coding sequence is TGTGCCAGCAGCTCGGGACAGGGGGCCGATACGCAGTATTTT.

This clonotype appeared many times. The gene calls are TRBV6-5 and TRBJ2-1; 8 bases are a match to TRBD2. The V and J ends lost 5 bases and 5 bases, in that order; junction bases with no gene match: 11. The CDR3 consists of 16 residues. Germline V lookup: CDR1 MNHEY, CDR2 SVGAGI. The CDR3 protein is CASSPPRVAGHNEQFF. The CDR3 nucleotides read TGTGCCAGCAGTCCCCCTCGGGTAGCGGGACACAATGAGCAGTTCTTC.

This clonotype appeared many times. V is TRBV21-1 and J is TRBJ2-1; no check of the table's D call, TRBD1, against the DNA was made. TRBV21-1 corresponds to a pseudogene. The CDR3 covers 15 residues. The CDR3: CASSNPKQGYNEQFF. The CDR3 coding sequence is TGTGCCAGCAGCAATCCCAAACAGGGCTACAATGAGCAGTTCTTC.

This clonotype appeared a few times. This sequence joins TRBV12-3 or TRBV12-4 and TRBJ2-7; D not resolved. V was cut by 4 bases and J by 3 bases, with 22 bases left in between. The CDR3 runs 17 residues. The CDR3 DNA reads TGTGCCAGCAGTTCCCGACCTCGCGACTCGGAGCGCTACGAGCAGTACTTC. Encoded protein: CASSSRPRDSERYEQYF.

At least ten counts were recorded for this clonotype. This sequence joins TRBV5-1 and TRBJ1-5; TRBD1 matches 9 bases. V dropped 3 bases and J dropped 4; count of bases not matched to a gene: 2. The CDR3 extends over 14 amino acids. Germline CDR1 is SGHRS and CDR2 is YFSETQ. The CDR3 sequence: CASSSGQGNQPQHF. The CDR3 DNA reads TGCGCCAGCAGCTCCGGACAGGGGAATCAGCCCCAGCATTTT.

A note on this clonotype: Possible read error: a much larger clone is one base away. CDR3 coding DNA: TGCAGCAGATCCGGGACAGCCTCCTACGAGCAGTACTTC. Translated, it gives CSRSGTASYEQYF. This chain connects TRBV29-1 to TRBJ2-7; TRBD1 matches at 7 bases. The CDR3 consists of 13 residues. The V and J ends lost 8 bases and 0 bases, in that order; junction bases with no gene match: 7. CDR1 and CDR2 (germline): SQVTM, ANQGSEA.

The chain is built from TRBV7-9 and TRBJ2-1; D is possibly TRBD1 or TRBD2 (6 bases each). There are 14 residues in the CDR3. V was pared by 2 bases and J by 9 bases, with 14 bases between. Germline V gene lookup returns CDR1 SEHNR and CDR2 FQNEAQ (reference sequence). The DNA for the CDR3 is TGTGCCAGCAGCTTAAGTGGGGGGCCCGTTGAGCAGTTCTTC. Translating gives CASSLSGGPVEQFF.

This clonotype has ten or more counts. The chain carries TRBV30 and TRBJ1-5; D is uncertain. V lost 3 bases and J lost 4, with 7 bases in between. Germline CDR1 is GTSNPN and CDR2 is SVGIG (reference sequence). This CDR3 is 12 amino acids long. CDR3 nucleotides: TGTGCCTGGAGCCAAGGGAATCAGCCCCAGCATTTT. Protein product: CAWSQGNQPQHF.

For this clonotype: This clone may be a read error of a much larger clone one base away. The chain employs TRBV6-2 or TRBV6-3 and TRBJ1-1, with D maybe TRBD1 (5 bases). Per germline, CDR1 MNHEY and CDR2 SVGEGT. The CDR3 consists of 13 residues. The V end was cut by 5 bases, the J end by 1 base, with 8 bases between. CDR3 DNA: TGTGCCAGCAGTCGGGGACGGAACACTGAAGCTTTCTTT. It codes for CASSRGRNTEAFF.